This T cell receptor (beta chain) was captured by sequencing in a study of T cell responses to AZD1222 COVID-19 vaccine. Study outcomes and limitations: AZD1222 recipients seropositive at baseline numbered only six or seven. Spike-specific TCR breadth and depth went up after people got two AZD1222 doses. Regions 160-218 and 743-854 held dominance among vaccine-associated CD4 TCRs, which spanned spike.

Profiling relied on immunoSEQ multiplex PCR, and the TCRdb table lists in-frame clones only, not all of them. The table includes roughly 130,000 clones, approximately 88% detected once. The sample holds one count of this clone. Its antigen is currently unknown. The sequencing here drew on peripheral blood, taken on day 0 of MenACWY control vaccination. This clonotype was sampled from an adult in good health.

CDR3 residues: CASSLAQAANEKLFF. CDR3 bases: TGCGCCAGCAGCTTGGCGCAGGCAGCTAATGAAAAACTGTTTTTT. The rearrangement links TRBV5-1 to TRBJ1-4; D is uncertain. The germline gives CDR1 SGHRS, CDR2 YFSETQ. V was shortened by 0 bases and J by 3 bases, with 9 bases between the two germline ends. The CDR3 length is 15 residues.